The rows below give T cell receptor beta chains drawn from one sample of a study of memory CD4+ T cells and cytomegalovirus serostatus. TCRdb's table, derived via immunoSEQ multiplex PCR, lists solely in-frame clones and lacks some. The table has under 75,000 clones, 80% seen once. Sequencing input: memory CD4+ T cells from blood. These receptors originate from an adult in good health and CMV-seronegative. Some clones in this sample may be carry-over from other donors' samples. Each CDR3 is given with its conserved first and last residue. D genes are given only for firm matches. Part of the rows lack a size; the others show once, few, many or a class for expanded clones.

D gene,J gene,clone size,V gene,CDR3 DNA,CDR3 protein
TRBD1,TRBJ2-5,.,TRBV13,TGTGCCAGCAACAGGGGTAGGAGAGAGACCCAGTACTTC,CASNRGRRETQYF
.,TRBJ2-2,.,TRBV4-3,TGCGCCAGCAGCCAGGATTGGATCGGAGGGAACACCGGGGAGCTGTTTTTT,CASSQDWIGGNTGELFF
.,TRBJ2-5,.,TRBV7-7,TGTGCTAGCAGCCCTCGAGTACTGAGTAGCGGAGCTGGAGAGACCCAGTACTTC,CASSPRVLSSGAGETQYF
TRBD1,TRBJ1-2,few,TRBV2,TGTGCCAGCAGCTCCCGACAGGGCTATGGCTACACCTTC,CASSSRQGYGYTF
.,TRBJ1-2,.,TRBV2,TGTGCCAGCAGTTCCGTTGGAAGTGGAGGCTACACCTTC,CASSSVGSGGYTF
.,TRBJ2-5,.,TRBV7-3,TGTGCCAGCAGCTTAAAAGCCGGAGGTTTTAGGGAGACCCAGTACTTC,CASSLKAGGFRETQYF
.,TRBJ2-1,once,TRBV7-2,TGTGCCAGCAGCTTAAGGCTCTCCTCCAGAGAGCAGTTCTTC,CASSLRLSSREQFF
TRBD1,TRBJ1-2,.,TRBV28,TGTGCCAGCAGGCAGGGGGCCTATGGCTACACCTTC,CASRQGAYGYTF
.,TRBJ1-5,.,TRBV6-5,TGTGCCAGCAGCCAGGGATCGGGTTATCAGCCCCAGCATTTT,CASSQGSGYQPQHF
.,TRBJ2-3,.,TRBV7-7,TGTGCTAGCAGCTCCGGCCGGCTGGGAGATACGCAGTATTTT,CASSSGRLGDTQYF
TRBD1,TRBJ1-2,few,TRBV7-2,TGTGCCAGCAGCCTTACAGGGGTCAATCGTGGCTACACCTTC,CASSLTGVNRGYTF
.,TRBJ2-7,few,TRBV11-3,TGTGCCAGCAGCTTAGCGTTCGCCTACGAGCAGTACTTC,CASSLAFAYEQYF
TRBD2,TRBJ2-5,.,TRBV30,TGTGCCTGGAGTGTTCGGTTTTCTGTTGGACGGGGGGAGGTCGGCCAGTACTTC,CAWSVRFSVGRGEVGQYF
.,TRBJ2-7,.,TRBV10-2,TGCGCCAGCAGTGACGGCTACGAGCAGTACTTC,CASSDGYEQYF
TRBD1,TRBJ2-1,.,TRBV29-1,TGTGTGGCTGGGACAGCCTTATACAATGAGCAGTTCTTC,CVAGTALYNEQFF
.,TRBJ1-2,.,TRBV28,TGTGCCAGCAGTTTTAAGGATGGCTACACCTTC,CASSFKDGYTF
.,TRBJ2-3,once,TRBV7-9,TGTGCCTCGCGTGAAAAAAGCACAGATACGCAGTATTTT,CASREKSTDTQYF
TRBD1,TRBJ1-5,.,TRBV28,TGTGCCAGCTCCTCCTACAGGGGGGGTTTTCGGTATAGCAATCAGCCCCAGCATTTT,CASSSYRGGFRYSNQPQHF
.,TRBJ2-1,.,TRBV11-3,TGTGCCAGCAGCTTAGTTCACTCATTCTACAATGAGCAGTTCTTC,CASSLVHSFYNEQFF
.,TRBJ2-7,.,TRBV30,TGTGCCTGGGCCCGACCCCCCGGCGGTGTTGACGAGCAGTACTTC,CAWARPPGGVDEQYF
TRBD2,TRBJ2-7,.,TRBV7-9,TGTGCCAGCAGCCCCACAGGACTAGCGGGAGAATCCTACGAGCAGTACTTC,CASSPTGLAGESYEQYF
TRBD1,TRBJ1-2,.,TRBV5-4,TGTGCCAGCAGCTCGCGGGGACAGGGGGCGAGCGGCTACACCTTC,CASSSRGQGASGYTF
.,TRBJ2-2,.,TRBV6-5,TGTGCCAGCACCTTATACCAGGGCGCCGGGGAGCTGTTTTTT,CASTLYQGAGELFF
TRBD1,TRBJ1-4,.,TRBV27,TGTGCCAGCAGTCCCCAGAGGGGGCGGGATATCACCGAAAAACTGTTTTTT,CASSPQRGRDITEKLFF
TRBD2,TRBJ2-1,once,TRBV27,TGTGCCAGCAAAGTTCGGGACTACGGGGCCAATGAGCAGTTCTTC,CASKVRDYGANEQFF
.,TRBJ1-5,.,TRBV27,TGTGCCAGCAGTTTGCGCGGGGGCCCCCAGCATTTT,CASSLRGGPQHF
.,TRBJ1-3,.,TRBV7-9,TGTGCCAGCAGCTTAGAAGGGGTCACAGGAAACACCATATATTTT,CASSLEGVTGNTIYF
TRBD2,TRBJ2-5,.,TRBV27,TGTGCCAGCAGTCGACTAGCGGGGGGGTCAGAGACCCAGTACTTC,CASSRLAGGSETQYF
.,TRBJ1-2,.,TRBV5-6,TGTGCCAGCAGCTTCGGTACAACCTATGGCTACACCTTC,CASSFGTTYGYTF
.,TRBJ1-5,.,TRBV19,TGTGCCAGTAGGGGCAGGGGAGGGTTTAGTAGCAATCAGCCCCAGCATTTT,CASRGRGGFSSNQPQHF
.,TRBJ1-5,.,TRBV28,TGTGCCAGCAGTTTATATGAGGCGCAGCCCCAGCATTTT,CASSLYEAQPQHF
TRBD2,TRBJ2-1,.,TRBV29-1,TGCAGCGTTGAAGGTCTCAGGACTAGCGGGAGTAATGAGCAGTTCTTC,CSVEGLRTSGSNEQFF
TRBD2,TRBJ2-1,.,TRBV7-2,TGTGCCAGCAGCCTTAGGGGACTAGCGCAAATGAGCTCCTACAATGAGCAGTTCTTC,CASSLRGLAQMSSYNEQFF
.,TRBJ1-5,.,TRBV7-9,TGTGCCAGCAGCTTAGGTGATCAGCCCCAGCATTTT,CASSLGDQPQHF
TRBD2,TRBJ2-1,.,TRBV18,TGTGCCAGCTCACCACCGATAGCGGGCCTAGGAGGTGAGCAGTTCTTC,CASSPPIAGLGGEQFF
TRBD2,TRBJ2-1,few,TRBV4-3,TGCGCCAGCAGCCAAAGACCGGGACTAGCTCAGTTCTTC,CASSQRPGLAQFF
TRBD1,TRBJ2-7,.,TRBV27,TGTGCCAGCAGTTTATCCGGGACAGGTTATCACTACGAGCAGTACTTC,CASSLSGTGYHYEQYF
.,TRBJ1-6,.,TRBV11-2,TGTGCCAGCAGCCGGCAACAATACAGGGTTTATTCACCCCTCCACTTT,CASSRQQYRVYSPLHF
.,TRBJ1-5,.,TRBV28,TGTGCCAGCAGTGGGGATGGAGGTGGGGGCACTCAGCCCCAGCATTTT,CASSGDGGGGTQPQHF
.,TRBJ2-3,.,TRBV30,TGTGCCTGGGGGACGGAATACTCAGATACGCAGTATTTT,CAWGTEYSDTQYF
.,TRBJ2-1,.,TRBV5-1,TGCGCCAGCAGCTTCCGGGGGCGCGAGGCAAATGAGCAGTTCTTC,CASSFRGREANEQFF
TRBD1,TRBJ1-1,.,TRBV5-1,TGCGCCAGCAGCTTACGGACAGGGGGCGCGGTCCCGCTCACTGAAGCTTTCTTT,CASSLRTGGAVPLTEAFF
.,TRBJ2-1,.,TRBV21-1,TGTGCCAGCAGCAAAGTGCCCGAGGCTAGCGGGGGGCTCGATGAGCAGTTCTTC,CASSKVPEASGGLDEQFF
.,TRBJ2-2,.,TRBV2,TGTGCCAGCTGGAGGGGAGGAGGGTTCACCGGGGAGCTGTTTTTT,CASWRGGGFTGELFF
.,TRBJ1-1,.,TRBV7-9,TGTGCCAGCAGCTTGGCGGGACAAGAAGCTTTCTTT,CASSLAGQEAFF
.,TRBJ2-7,.,TRBV27,TGTGCCAGCAGTTTATCGGTTCGACAGATCTACGAGCAGTACTTC,CASSLSVRQIYEQYF
.,TRBJ2-3,few,TRBV9,TGTGCCAGCAGCGTAGTAAGCGGGTCCTACCATACGCAGTATTTT,CASSVVSGSYHTQYF
.,TRBJ1-2,.,TRBV30,TGTGCCTGGAGTTTCTCCGCGGGCGAGGGCTACACCTTC,CAWSFSAGEGYTF
TRBD1,TRBJ2-2,.,TRBV7-2,TGTGCCAGCAGCTTAAACAGGGGGAACACCGGGGAGCTGTTTTTT,CASSLNRGNTGELFF